The present TCR beta chain was sequenced within a study of T-cell memory formation after mild COVID-19. General observations from the study: Contracting CD4+ clones lay largely in CM and EM, with CD8+ ones residing in EMRA.

Comment on this clonotype: Its cognate antigen is unknown. This clone may be a read error of a much larger clone one base away.

One entry per CDR3 protein, called by TCRdb with MiXCR from the 5' RACE reads. Here the sample spans 130,000 to 150,000 distinct CDR3 sequences, about 19% being singletons. CDR3 length: 16 residues. The germline gives CDR1 LGHNA, CDR2 YSLEER. This receptor was identified in an adult woman who had mild COVID-19 (a few samples of this study predate the infection). Cell type and time point are not known. The chain uses TRBV4-3 and TRBJ2-4; possible D gene TRBD2, 6 bases. Judging by the DNA end, TRBJ2-1 fits better; the J call may be wrong. Sequencing input: PBMCs or a T cell subset sorted from them (not recorded which). Here the CDR3 DNA reads TGCGCCAGCAGCCAAGAACGGGTACTAGCCAAAAACATTCAGTTCTTC. Protein: CASSQERVLAKNIQFF.